The 15 T cell receptor beta chains below were found in one sample sequenced in a study of monozygotic twins with inflammatory bowel disease. Following a re-call of the 5' RACE reads, TCRdb has one entry per CDR3 protein and lacks DNA. This sample's table reports fewer than 110,000 distinct CDR3 sequences. Sequencing input: blood. The receptor source for this set is a human donor with ulcerative colitis or Crohn's disease, or a healthy co-twin of an affected twin (not recorded which).

The chain has TRBV7-9 and TRBJ2-7; TCRdb's assignment of TRBD2 cannot be checked, as there is no DNA. CDR3 length equals 15 residues. CDR1 and CDR2 from the germline V gene are SEHNR and FQNEAQ (reference sequence). The CDR3 here is CASSLGGDYSYEQYF.

This chain connects TRBV9 to TRBJ1-2; the TRBD1 assignment by TCRdb is unverifiable without DNA. Germline V lookup: CDR1 SGDLS, CDR2 YYNGEE. This CDR3 has 15 amino acids. CDR3: CASSSGHQSTYGYTF.

The rearrangement joins TRBV5-1 to TRBJ2-7. Germline-derived CDR1 and CDR2 are SGHRS and YFSETQ. The CDR3 has 14 residues. CDR3 protein: CASKVDVGSYEQYF.

The CDR3 region is CASVSSALGTRAPYEQYF. The rearrangement uses TRBV28 and TRBJ2-7; no DNA is available, so the TRBD2 call from TCRdb remains unchecked. The germline V gene encodes CDR1 MDHEN and CDR2 SYDVKM. The CDR3 has 18 residues.

This chain links TRBV7-9 with TRBJ2-7. The germline CDR1 and CDR2 sequences are SEHNR and FQNEAQ (reference sequence). The CDR3 is 12 amino acids. CDR3 residues: CASSLSFYEQYF.

The chain is built from TRBV7-9 and TRBJ2-7; TCRdb gives TRBD1 as the D gene, but with no DNA this cannot be confirmed. This CDR3 contains 15 residues. From germline, CDR1 is SEHNR and CDR2 FQNEAQ (reference sequence). CDR3 in amino acids: CASSSGQGKVYEQYF. The complete variable domain, with remaining parts taken from reference TRBV7-9 and TRBJ2-7, reads DTGVSQNPRHKITKRGQNVTFRCDPISEHNRLYWYRQTLGQGPEFLTYFQNEAQLEKSRLLSDRFSAERPKGSFSTLEIQRTEQGDSAMYLCASSSGQGKVYEQYFGPGTRLTVT.

V usage is TRBV20-1 and J usage is TRBJ2-3; TCRdb lists TRBD2, though no DNA is available to test this call. CDR3 length: 15 amino acids. The germline gives CDR1 DFQATT, CDR2 SNEGSKA (reference sequence). The CDR3 spells CSARDQSSGRSVRYF.

This rearrangement joins TRBV3-1 to TRBJ1-6. The CDR3 spans 20 residues. Germline assignment: CDR1 LGHDT and CDR2 YNNKEL (reference sequence). The CDR3 sequence: CASSQNTPRTAGSYNSPLHF.

The J gene is TRBJ2-1, the V gene TRBV20-1; TCRdb's D call, TRBD2, is unchecked because there is no DNA. Germline lookup yields CDR1 DFQATT and CDR2 SNEGSKA (reference sequence). The CDR3 is 15 residues long. Here the CDR3 reads CSALLRGSVGNEQFF.

CDR3 amino acids: CASSPKFETGLFF. The chain recombines TRBV4-3 with TRBJ2-2. Germline-derived CDR1 and CDR2 are LGHNA and YSLEER. CDR3 length: 13 residues.

The chain couples TRBV29-1 to TRBJ2-2. This CDR3 spans 12 amino acids. From germline, CDR1 is SQVTM and CDR2 ANQGSEA. The chain's CDR3 is CSAAWGTGELFF.

The gene calls are TRBV28 and TRBJ2-5; TCRdb outputs TRBD1, but without DNA this stays unchecked. Germline CDR1 is MDHEN and CDR2 is SYDVKM. There are 19 residues in the CDR3. The CDR3 spells CASSFLPGQGQGEEETQYF. Using reference TRBV28 and TRBJ2-5 for the parts outside the CDR3, the full variable domain is DVKVTQSSRYLVKRTGEKVFLECVQDMDHENMFWYRQDPGLGLRLIYFSYDVKMKEKGDIPEGYSVSREKKERFSLILESASTNQTSMYLCASSFLPGQGQGEEETQYFGPGTRLLVL.

This chain joins TRBV7-2 and TRBJ1-5; TCRdb proposes TRBD1, but this gene call is untestable without DNA. Germline CDR1 is SGHTA and CDR2 is FQGNSA. This CDR3 is 17 amino acids long. The CDR3 reads CASSPGQGTPANQPQHF.

This sequence joins TRBV5-1 and TRBJ2-3; TCRdb returns TRBD1, unconfirmable since there is no DNA. Germline-derived CDR1 and CDR2 are SGHRS and YFSETQ. CDR3 size: 16 residues. CDR3 sequence reads: CASSLLQGRWEDTQYF.

The rearrangement links TRBV12-3 or TRBV12-4 to TRBJ1-6; TCRdb's D call of TRBD1 is untestable without DNA. The CDR3 consists of 14 residues. The CDR3 spells CASSTQGGNSPLHF.